This entry features one T cell receptor (beta chain) sequence. Each CDR3 protein gets one entry after TCRdb re-called the RT-PCR reads with MiXCR. The sample lists 150,000 to 200,000 distinct CDR3 sequences, about an eighth occurring once. This entry belongs to a study of response to subunit inactivated influenza vaccine. The CDR3 is 14 amino acids. The ends were cut back, 8 bases at V and 2 bases at J, with 15 bases in the middle. Germline lookup yields CDR1 MDHEN and CDR2 SYDVKM. The sample was also reused in another study, on T cells expressing NK-cell markers. Per that study: For TCR beta, cDNA was produced by 5'RACE template switching with UMIs.

The sequence derives from a man aged 50 or older who received an inactivated influenza vaccine. This chain uses TRBV28 with TRBJ2-5; possible D gene TRBD2, 6 bases. The specimen comprised CD8+ T cells sorted from PBMCs, sampled roughly 12 days after vaccination. DNA for the CDR3: TGTGCCAGCCGTTCCCCACGGGAGCAAGAGACCCAGTACTTC. Translated: CASRSPREQETQYF.